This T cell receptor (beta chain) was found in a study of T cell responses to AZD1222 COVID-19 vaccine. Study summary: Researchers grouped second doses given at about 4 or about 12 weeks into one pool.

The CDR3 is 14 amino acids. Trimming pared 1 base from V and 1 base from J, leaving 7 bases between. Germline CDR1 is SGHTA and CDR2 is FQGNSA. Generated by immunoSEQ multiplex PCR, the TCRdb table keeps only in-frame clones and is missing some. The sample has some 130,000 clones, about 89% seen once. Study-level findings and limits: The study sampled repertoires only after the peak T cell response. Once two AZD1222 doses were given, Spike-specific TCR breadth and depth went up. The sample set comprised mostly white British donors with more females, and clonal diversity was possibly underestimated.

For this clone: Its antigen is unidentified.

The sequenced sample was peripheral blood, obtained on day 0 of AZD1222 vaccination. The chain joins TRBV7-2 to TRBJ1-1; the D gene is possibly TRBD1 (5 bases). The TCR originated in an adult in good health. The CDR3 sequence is CASSLGQTNTEAFF. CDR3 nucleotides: TGTGCCAGCAGCTTAGGACAGACGAACACTGAAGCTTTCTTT.